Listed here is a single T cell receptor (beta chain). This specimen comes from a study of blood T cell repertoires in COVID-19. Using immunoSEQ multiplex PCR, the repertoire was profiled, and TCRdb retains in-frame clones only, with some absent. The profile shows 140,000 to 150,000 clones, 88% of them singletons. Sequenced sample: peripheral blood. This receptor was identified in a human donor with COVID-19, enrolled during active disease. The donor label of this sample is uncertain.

CDR3 sequence (DNA): TGCGCCAGCAGCCTACAGGGGATGAACACTGAAGCTTTCTTT. This gives the protein CASSLQGMNTEAFF. The gene calls are TRBV10-2 and TRBJ1-1; 7 bases are shared with TRBD1. With V trimmed by 6 bases and J by 0 bases, 4 bases remained unmatched. Germline V gene data show CDR1 as WSHSY and CDR2 as SAAADI. This CDR3 spans 14 amino acids.